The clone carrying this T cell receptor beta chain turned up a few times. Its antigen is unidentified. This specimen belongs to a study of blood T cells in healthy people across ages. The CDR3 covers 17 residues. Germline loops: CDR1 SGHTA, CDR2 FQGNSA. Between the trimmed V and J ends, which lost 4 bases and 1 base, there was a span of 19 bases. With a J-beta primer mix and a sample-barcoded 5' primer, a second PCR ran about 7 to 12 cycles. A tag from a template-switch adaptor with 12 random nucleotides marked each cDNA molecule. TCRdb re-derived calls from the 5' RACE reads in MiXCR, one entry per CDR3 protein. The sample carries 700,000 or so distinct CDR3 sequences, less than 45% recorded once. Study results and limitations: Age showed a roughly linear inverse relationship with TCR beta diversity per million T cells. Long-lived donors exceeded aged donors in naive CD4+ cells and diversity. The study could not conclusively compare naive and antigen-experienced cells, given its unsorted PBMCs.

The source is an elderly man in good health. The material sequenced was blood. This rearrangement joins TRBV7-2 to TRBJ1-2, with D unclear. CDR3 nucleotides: TGTGCCAGCAGCTCGAGCTTCGGGCCGCACGGTAACTATGGCTACACCTTC. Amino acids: CASSSSFGPHGNYGYTF.